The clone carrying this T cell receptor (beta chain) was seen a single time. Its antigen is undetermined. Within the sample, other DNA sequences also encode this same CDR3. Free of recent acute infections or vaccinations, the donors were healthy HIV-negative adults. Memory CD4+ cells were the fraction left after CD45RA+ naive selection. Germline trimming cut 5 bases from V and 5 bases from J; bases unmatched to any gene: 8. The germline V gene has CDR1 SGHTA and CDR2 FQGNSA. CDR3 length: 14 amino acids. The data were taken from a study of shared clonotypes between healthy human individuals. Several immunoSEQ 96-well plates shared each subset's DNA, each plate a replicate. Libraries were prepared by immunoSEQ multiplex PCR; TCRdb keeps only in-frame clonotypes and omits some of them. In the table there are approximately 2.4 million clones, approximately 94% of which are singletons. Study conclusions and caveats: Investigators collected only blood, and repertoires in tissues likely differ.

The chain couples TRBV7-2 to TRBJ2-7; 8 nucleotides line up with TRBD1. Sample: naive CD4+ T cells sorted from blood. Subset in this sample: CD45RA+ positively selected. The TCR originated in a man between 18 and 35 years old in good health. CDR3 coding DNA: TGTGCCAGCAGCCCGCGGACAGGGCGGGACGAGCAGTACTTC. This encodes CASSPRTGRDEQYF.